Reported below is one T cell receptor (beta chain). Its antigen is not identified. The donors were members of the validation cohort, which comprised 120 subjects and was separate from the first cohort of more than 500 subjects. The data belong to a study of cytomegalovirus exposure and HLA in healthy donors. Points from the study as a whole: Among TCR sequences, most were rare, though some public TCRs appeared in many donors.

The V gene end was trimmed by 0 bases and the J gene end by 3 bases; junction bases not matched to a gene: 12. The V gene's germline CDR1 is SGHNT and CDR2 YYREEE (reference sequence). The CDR3 spans 17 residues. Generated by immunoSEQ multiplex PCR, the TCRdb table keeps only in-frame clones and is missing some. The data contain some 130,000 clones, 85% to 90% of them singletons. V gene TRBV5-4 combines with J gene TRBJ2-7; the match to TRBD1 covers 7 bases. The sequenced material came from PBMCs. The clonotype was recovered from a young woman in good health and CMV-seronegative. The CDR3 bases are TGTGCCAGCAGCTTGGGGCCTACAGGGGTTCATCTCTACGAGCAGTACTTC. It codes for CASSLGPTGVHLYEQYF.